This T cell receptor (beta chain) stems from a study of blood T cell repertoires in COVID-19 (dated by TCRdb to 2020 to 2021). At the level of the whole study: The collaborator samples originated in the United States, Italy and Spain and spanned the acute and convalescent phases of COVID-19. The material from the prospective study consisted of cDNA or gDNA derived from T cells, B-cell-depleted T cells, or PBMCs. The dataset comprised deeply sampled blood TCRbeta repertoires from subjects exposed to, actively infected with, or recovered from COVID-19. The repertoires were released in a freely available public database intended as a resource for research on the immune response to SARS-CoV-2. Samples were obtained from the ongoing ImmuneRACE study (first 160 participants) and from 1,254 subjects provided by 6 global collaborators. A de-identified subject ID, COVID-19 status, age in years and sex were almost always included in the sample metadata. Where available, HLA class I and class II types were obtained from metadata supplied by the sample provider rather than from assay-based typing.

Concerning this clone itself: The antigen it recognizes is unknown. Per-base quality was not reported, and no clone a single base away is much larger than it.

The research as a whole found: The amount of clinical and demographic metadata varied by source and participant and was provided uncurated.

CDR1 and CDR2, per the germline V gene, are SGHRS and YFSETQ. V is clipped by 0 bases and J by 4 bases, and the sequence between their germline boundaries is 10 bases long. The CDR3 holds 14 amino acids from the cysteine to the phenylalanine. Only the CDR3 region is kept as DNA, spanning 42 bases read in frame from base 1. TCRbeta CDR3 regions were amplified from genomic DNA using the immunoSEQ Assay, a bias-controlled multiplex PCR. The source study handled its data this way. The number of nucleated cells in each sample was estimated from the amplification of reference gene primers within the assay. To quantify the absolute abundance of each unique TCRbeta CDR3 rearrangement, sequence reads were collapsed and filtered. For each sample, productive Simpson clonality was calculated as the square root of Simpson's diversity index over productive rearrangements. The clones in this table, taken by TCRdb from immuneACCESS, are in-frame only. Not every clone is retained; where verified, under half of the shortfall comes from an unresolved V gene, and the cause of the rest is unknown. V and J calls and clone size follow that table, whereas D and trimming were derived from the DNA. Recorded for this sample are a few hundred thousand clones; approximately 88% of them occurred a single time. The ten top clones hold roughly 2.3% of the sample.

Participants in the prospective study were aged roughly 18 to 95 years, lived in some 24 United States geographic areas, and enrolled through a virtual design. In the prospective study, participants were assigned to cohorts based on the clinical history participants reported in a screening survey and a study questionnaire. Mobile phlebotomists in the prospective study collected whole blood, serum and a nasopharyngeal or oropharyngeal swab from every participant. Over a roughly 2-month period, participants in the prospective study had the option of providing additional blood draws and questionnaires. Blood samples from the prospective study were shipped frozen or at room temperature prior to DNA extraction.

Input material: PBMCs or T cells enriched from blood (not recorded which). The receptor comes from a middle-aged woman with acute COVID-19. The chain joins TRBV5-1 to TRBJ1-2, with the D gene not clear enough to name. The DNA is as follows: TGCGCCAGCAGCTTGGACGGGAGTATCTATGGCTACACCTTC. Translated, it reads CASSLDGSIYGYTF.